The 18 T cell receptor beta chains below all came from one sample that was sequenced in a study of T cell responses to AZD1222 COVID-19 vaccine. TCRdb's table, derived via immunoSEQ multiplex PCR, lists solely in-frame clones and lacks some. The sample consists of about 160,000 clones, around 93% of them appearing once. Sequences were derived from peripheral blood, sampled on day 0 of AZD1222 vaccination. The receptor source for this set is an adult in good health.

The gene calls are TRBV5-5 and TRBJ2-1, with D hard to call. The CDR3 consists of 13 residues. CDR1 SGHKS and CDR2 YYEKEE come from the germline V gene (reference sequence). V was trimmed by 0 bases and J by 6 bases, leaving 7 bases between them. CDR3 nucleotide sequence: TGTGCCAGCAGCTTGGCCCGGCCCAATGAGCAGTTCTTC. It encodes CASSLARPNEQFF.

This chain's CDR3 is CASSPGGESTGELFF. DNA of the CDR3: TGTGCCAGCAGCCCGGGGGGTGAGAGCACCGGGGAGCTGTTTTTT. The genes are TRBV2 and TRBJ2-2, with 7 bases identical to TRBD2. CDR3 length equals 15 residues. Trimming cost V 6 bases and J 4 bases; bases outside gene matches: 8. CDR1 is SNHLY and CDR2 is FYNNEI in the germline V gene.

This clone was seen a single time. This chain uses TRBV15 with TRBJ2-1; possibly TRBD1 or TRBD2 for D (5 bases each). V gave up 5 bases and J gave up 7 bases, with 12 bases separating them. This CDR3 region has 13 residues. Per the germline V gene, CDR1 is LNHNV and CDR2 is YYDKDF (reference sequence). The CDR3 loop reads CATSEGTRNEQFF. The DNA of the CDR3 is TGTGCCACCAGCGAAGGGACCCGGAATGAGCAGTTCTTC.

This clone was seen ten or more times. CDR3 in amino acids: CASTLWLAGGLQYEQYF. In nucleotides, the CDR3 is TGTGCCAGCACCCTGTGGCTAGCGGGAGGTCTACAGTACGAGCAGTACTTC. This chain links TRBV7-8 with TRBJ2-7, with 11 bases fitting TRBD2. Germline trimming cut 7 bases from V and 4 bases from J; bases unmatched to any gene: 15. This CDR3 is built from 17 residues. Germline lookup yields CDR1 SGHVS and CDR2 FQNEAQ.

This rearrangement joins TRBV30 to TRBJ2-7; 9 positions agree with TRBD2. Per germline, CDR1 GTSNPN and CDR2 SVGIG (reference sequence). Trimming removed 2 bases from V and 6 bases from J; junction bases left unmatched: 11. CDR3 size: 15 residues. The CDR3 sequence is CAWSPTGLAWREQYF. For the CDR3, the DNA is TGTGCCTGGAGTCCCACGGGACTAGCCTGGCGCGAGCAGTACTTC.

V and J are TRBV7-2 and TRBJ1-5, with D possibly being TRBD1 (5 bases). The length of the CDR3 is 16 residues. Trimming left V 5 bases short and J 6 bases short, with 20 bases between. Germline loops: CDR1 SGHTA, CDR2 FQGNSA. The CDR3 DNA is TGTGCCAGCAGCCCGGGACTCACGAAAGGAGGTCAGCCCCAGCATTTT. Protein sequence: CASSPGLTKGGQPQHF.

The rearrangement uses TRBV28 and TRBJ2-1; 9 nucleotides agree with TRBD2. V dropped 5 bases and J dropped 4; count of bases not matched to a gene: 3. The germline V gene encodes CDR1 MDHEN and CDR2 SYDVKM. The CDR3 sequence is 14 residues long. The CDR3 is CASSSSGRYNEQFF. The CDR3 region has the DNA TGTGCCAGCAGTAGTAGCGGGAGATACAATGAGCAGTTCTTC.

The chain links TRBV5-4 to TRBJ2-3; the D gene is possibly TRBD2 (5 bases). The V and J ends lost 5 bases and 2 bases respectively, with 12 bases between them. The CDR3 runs 14 residues. The germline gives CDR1 SGHNT, CDR2 YYREEE (reference sequence). The CDR3: CASSPRTHTDTQYF. The CDR3 region has the DNA TGTGCCAGCAGTCCTCGGACTCACACAGATACGCAGTATTTT.

This clone occurred once. The chain has TRBV11-2 and TRBJ2-7; 7 nucleotides line up with TRBD1. V lost 2 bases, J lost 6 bases, and 4 bases stayed unmatched. The CDR3 has 13 amino acids. The V gene's germline CDR1 is SGHAT and CDR2 FQNNGV. DNA of the CDR3: TGTGCCAGCAGCTTAAGGACAGGCCTCGAGCAGTACTTC. Translating it yields CASSLRTGLEQYF.

CDR3 in DNA: TGCGCCAGCAGCCAAGATAGGAGCCGTACGCAGTATTTT. This encodes CASSQDRSRTQYF. The chain uses TRBV4-3 and TRBJ2-3; D gene unclear. The CDR3 has 13 residues. V lost 0 bases and J lost 8, with 9 bases in between. Germline lookup yields CDR1 LGHNA and CDR2 YSLEER.

The chain combines TRBV28 with TRBJ1-3; 8 bases align to TRBD1. The V and J ends lost 6 bases and 0 bases, in that order; junction bases with no gene match: 7. CDR3 length: 16 amino acids. CDR1 MDHEN and CDR2 SYDVKM come from the germline V gene. This CDR3 reads CASSMTGDSSGNTIYF. CDR3 nucleotide sequence: TGTGCCAGCAGCATGACAGGGGATAGCTCTGGAAACACCATATATTTT.

The gene calls are TRBV4-1 and TRBJ2-7; 9 bases agree with TRBD2. The CDR3 has 16 residues. After removal of 2 bases from V and 2 bases from J, the junction contained 7 bases not matched to a gene. Germline assignment: CDR1 MGHRA and CDR2 YSYEKL. The DNA of the CDR3 is TGCGCCAGCAGCCAATATACTAGCGGGTCCCCCTACGAGCAGTACTTC. This sequence encodes CASSQYTSGSPYEQYF.

This chain uses TRBV28 with TRBJ2-3, with D maybe TRBD2 (6 bases). Trimming removed 2 bases at V and 8 bases at J, with 23 bases between. Per germline, CDR1 MDHEN and CDR2 SYDVKM. The CDR3 totals 17 residues. The CDR3 DNA sequence: TGTGCCAGCAGTTTAGAGGGAGGTGGCTCTATAGGCCGTACGCAGTATTTT. Protein product: CASSLEGGGSIGRTQYF.

This chain connects TRBV12-3 or TRBV12-4 to TRBJ1-5; maybe TRBD1 (6 bases). The V and J ends lost 7 bases and 6 bases respectively, with 13 bases between them. CDR3 length: 13 residues. In DNA, the CDR3 is TGTGCCAGCACCCTAGGGGGAACTCAGCCCCAGCATTTT. Encoded protein: CASTLGGTQPQHF.

The rearrangement links TRBV4-1 to TRBJ2-5; TRBD2 aligns across 7 bases. V was clipped by 0 bases and J by 2 bases; unmatched bases: 9. This CDR3 has 17 amino acids. From germline, CDR1 is MGHRA and CDR2 YSYEKL. CDR3: CASSQEPGGGWQETQYF. CDR3 DNA sequence: TGCGCCAGCAGCCAAGAGCCTGGCGGGGGTTGGCAAGAGACCCAGTACTTC.

This clone was seen only a few times. The rearrangement uses TRBV5-1 and TRBJ2-1; D gene unclear. The ends were cut back, 0 bases at V and 9 bases at J, with 7 bases in the middle. Germline loops: CDR1 SGHRS, CDR2 YFSETQ. CDR3 size: 12 residues. CDR3 sequence (DNA): TGCGCCAGCAGCTTGGGGTCCGCTGAGCAGTTCTTC. Its protein is CASSLGSAEQFF. Together with reference TRBV5-1 and TRBJ2-1, the CDR3 gives the full variable domain: KAGVTQTPRYLIKTRGQQVTLSCSPISGHRSVSWYQQTPGQGLQFLFEYFSETQRNKGNFPGRFSGRQFSNSRSEMNVSTLELGDSALYLCASSLGSAEQFFGPGTRLTVL.

The chain has TRBV24-1 and TRBJ2-3; D gene ambiguous. The CDR3 has 13 amino acids. Germline assignment: CDR1 KGHDR and CDR2 SFDVKD. The V gene lost 6 bases and the J gene lost 1 base, with 7 bases spanning the gap. Here the CDR3 DNA reads TGTGCCACCAGTCCCGGTGGCACAGATACGCAGTATTTT. Translating it yields CATSPGGTDTQYF.

This chain uses TRBV2 with TRBJ1-5; 9 positions match TRBD1. Germline V gene lookup returns CDR1 SNHLY and CDR2 FYNNEI. CDR3 length: 15 amino acids. Unmatched junction bases numbered 8, after V lost 8 bases and J lost 3 bases. The CDR3 here is CASSLGTGPNQPQHF. The DNA for the CDR3 is TGTGCCAGCTCGCTCGGGACAGGGCCCAATCAGCCCCAGCATTTT.